The T cell receptor (beta chain) under discussion was sequenced for a study of cytomegalovirus exposure and HLA in healthy donors. Overall study context: Counted in an early data release were approximately 80 million unique TCRs from HLA-typed donors.

Each donor was healthy, and each was a bone marrow donor. PCR employed 60 Vbeta and 13 Jbeta primers. Measured with immunoSEQ multiplex PCR; TCRdb has only the in-frame clones, and not every one. The repertoire has some 160,000 clones, 77% of them found once; the top ten carry under 2%. The V and J ends lost 7 bases and 3 bases respectively, with 16 bases between them. CDR3 size: 15 residues. Germline V gene data show CDR1 as LNHDA and CDR2 as SQIVND (reference sequence). This clone was observed a single time. J is TRBJ1-5 and V is TRBV19; D call uncertain. The specimen was PBMCs. The TCR sequence derives from a woman aged 25 to 45 in good health and CMV-seronegative. The CDR3: CASTLTGTVNQPQHF. In nucleotides, the CDR3 is TGTGCCAGTACCCTCACCGGAACAGTCAATCAGCCCCAGCATTTT. The variable domain in full, completed from reference TRBV19 and TRBJ1-5, reads DGGITQSPKYLFRKEGQNVTLSCEQNLNHDAMYWYRQDPGQGLRLIYYSQIVNDFQKGDIAEGYSVSREKKESFPLTVTSAQKNPTAFYLCASTLTGTVNQPQHFGDGTRLSIL.